This TCR beta chain was obtained from a study of CD8+ T cells in alopecia areata. Findings and limits, study-wide: In lesional scalp, particularly from alopecia totalis/universalis, clonality was higher than in normal scalp.

Deletions cut 2 bases from V and 4 bases from J, with 10 bases between. The CDR3 sequence is 14 residues long. Germline values: CDR1 MGHRA, CDR2 YSYEKL. The treatment denotes: oral pan-JAK inhibitor, 5-10 mg twice daily. RNA, once extracted, was reverse transcribed into cDNA for use as the sequencing template. Repertoires were generated with immunoSEQ multiplex PCR, while TCRdb's copy carries only in-frame clones and drops some. There are about 260,000 clones in the sample; around 64% occur only once, and roughly 0.93% lies in the top ten. A word on this clone: The antigen remains undetermined.

The chain couples TRBV4-1 to TRBJ2-3; D not certain. The sample in question was CD4+ T cells sorted from blood, obtained at week 52, from a patient treated with tofacitinib. This clonotype was obtained from a human donor with alopecia areata. CDR3 in amino acids: CASSQFGPADTQYF. The CDR3 nucleotides read TGCGCCAGCAGCCAATTCGGGCCAGCAGATACGCAGTATTTT.